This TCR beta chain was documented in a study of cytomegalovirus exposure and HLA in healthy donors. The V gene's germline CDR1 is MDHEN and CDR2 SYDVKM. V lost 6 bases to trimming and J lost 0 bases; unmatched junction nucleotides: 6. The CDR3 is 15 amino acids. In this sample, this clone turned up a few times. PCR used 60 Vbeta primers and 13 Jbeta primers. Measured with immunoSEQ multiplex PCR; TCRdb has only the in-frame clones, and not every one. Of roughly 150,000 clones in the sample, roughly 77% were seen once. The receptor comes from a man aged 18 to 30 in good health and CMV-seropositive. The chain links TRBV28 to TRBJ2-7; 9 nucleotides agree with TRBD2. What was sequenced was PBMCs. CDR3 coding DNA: TGTGCCAGCAGAAATAGCGGGAGTGGCTCCTACGAGCAGTACTTC. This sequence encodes CASRNSGSGSYEQYF.